This T cell receptor beta chain was captured in a study of T cells after posttransplantation cyclophosphamide. V gave up 3 bases and J gave up 9 bases, with 18 bases separating them. Germline V lookup: CDR1 LNHDA, CDR2 SQIVND (reference sequence). The CDR3 totals 15 residues. Remarks on this clone: Antigen: not known.

Study-level points and caveats: Recipient CMV seropositivity and CMV reactivation strongly tracked TRB clonality. Blood and skin or GI T cell repertoires showed limited TRB overlap. Donor CD8+ memory clones often dominated recipient blood repertoires at later times.

The naive gate required viable CD3+CD4+ or CD3+CD8+ cells with CCR7+CD45RA+CD45RO-CD95-CD27+CD28+ phenotype. On the day of bone marrow donation, the related graft donor provided peripheral blood. Clones were sequenced by immunoSEQ multiplex PCR, and TCRdb holds only the in-frame ones, with some missing. The sample has about 8,800 clones, 95% to 98% seen once. This clonotype originated in a woman aged 55 to 70 in good health, CMV-negative, and a related stem cell transplant donor. This chain joins TRBV19 and TRBJ1-5; D may be TRBD1 (6 bases). Sequenced: naive CD4+ T cells sorted from PBMCs. CDR3 nucleotide sequence: TGTGCCAGTAGTATTAGCCAGGGGCCCATGGGGCCCCAGCATTTT. Amino acid sequence: CASSISQGPMGPQHF.